The rows below give T cell receptor beta chains drawn from one sample of a study of OX40 agonist ivuxolimab in advanced cancers. Clones were read by immunoSEQ multiplex PCR, and TCRdb kept only the in-frame ones, dropping some. Among around 69,000 clones listed, around nine tenths were seen once. The specimen comprised CD4+ or CD8+ T cells sorted from blood, sampled in a trial of the OX40 agonist ivuxolimab. Receptors originate from an adult with an advanced solid tumor such as melanoma, head and neck, liver or kidney cancer. Each CDR3 is given with its conserved first and last residue. D genes are given only for firm matches. Clone size appears in some rows only: once, few, many, or a class for an expanded clone.

J gene	V gene	clone size	D gene	CDR3 DNA	CDR3 protein
TRBJ1-2	TRBV10-3	.	.	TGTGCCATCACCGAGCAGCAGGGGAAGTATGGCTACACCTTC	CAITEQQGKYGYTF
TRBJ2-3	TRBV9	.	.	TGTGCCAGCAGTAAGGTCCCTTCGGGAGATACGCAGTATTTT	CASSKVPSGDTQYF
TRBJ1-1	TRBV7-9	.	.	TGTGCCAGCAGCTTAGGGAGGCACGGGGGGACTGAAGCTTTCTTT	CASSLGRHGGTEAFF
TRBJ2-1	TRBV2	.	.	TGTGCCAGCGGGGCTAGCGCCTCCTACAATGAGCAGTTCTTC	CASGASASYNEQFF
TRBJ1-2	TRBV12-2	.	.	TGTGCAAGTCGCTTAGCGCTGATAGAGACTCGACCAAACTATGGCTACACCTTC	CASRLALIETRPNYGYTF
TRBJ1-6	TRBV11-2	.	TRBD1	TGTGCCAGCAGCTCCCTTTCGAGGGGGCCCTCCTATAATTCACCCCTCCACTTT	CASSSLSRGPSYNSPLHF
TRBJ2-1	TRBV5-5	.	.	TGTGCCAGCAGCATAGCAGACAATGAGCAGTTCTTC	CASSIADNEQFF
TRBJ1-6	TRBV15	few	.	TGTGCCACCAGCTCAGGGGCCACAGGGTTCTCACCCCTCCACTTT	CATSSGATGFSPLHF
TRBJ2-5	TRBV27	.	TRBD2	TGTGCCAGCTCCTCCGGACTAGGGAATCAAGAGACCCAGTACTTC	CASSSGLGNQETQYF
TRBJ1-2	TRBV7-2	.	.	TGTGCCAGCAAATCCGGGACCCATGACTATGGCTACACCTTC	CASKSGTHDYGYTF
TRBJ2-2	TRBV10-3	.	.	TGTGCCATCAGTGAGTCGATGGCAGGGAACACCGGGGAGCTGTTTTTT	CAISESMAGNTGELFF
TRBJ2-2	TRBV28	.	.	TGTGCCAGCAGTTTTCGGTCTCAGGGCACCGGGGAGCTGTTTTTT	CASSFRSQGTGELFF
TRBJ1-2	TRBV28	.	.	TGTGCCAGCAGTTTAGAGGTTGCTGGCTACACCTTC	CASSLEVAGYTF
TRBJ2-3	TRBV7-9	.	.	TGTGCCAGCAGAAACGGAGGGGGCACAGATACGCAGTATTTT	CASRNGGGTDTQYF
TRBJ2-1	TRBV18	.	TRBD2	TGTGCCAGCTCTCCTCCTAACGGAGGCGGGGGGGCCGGCGAGCAGTTCTTC	CASSPPNGGGGAGEQFF
TRBJ1-6	TRBV30	.	.	TGTGCCTGGAGTCAGTCGGGGGGCACGGCTCATAATTCACCCCTCCACTTT	CAWSQSGGTAHNSPLHF
TRBJ1-4	TRBV6-1	.	.	TGTGCCAGCAGTCTCGAAAGGAAGGAAAAACTGTTTTTT	CASSLERKEKLFF
TRBJ2-3	TRBV7-3	few	TRBD1	TGTGCCAGCAGCTTAGCAGGGGGTTCTAGCACAGATACGCAGTATTTT	CASSLAGGSSTDTQYF
TRBJ1-1	TRBV7-2	.	.	TGTGCCAGCAGCTTAGGGTCAGCCACGAACACTGAAGCTTTCTTT	CASSLGSATNTEAFF
TRBJ2-3	TRBV7-6	.	TRBD2	TGTGCCAGCAGCTTGGCCGGGGGGGCTGGAGCAGATACGCAGTATTTT	CASSLAGGAGADTQYF
TRBJ2-1	TRBV7-2	.	.	TGTGCCAGCAGTCTCGACGGTCGCTCCTACAATGAGCAGTTCTTC	CASSLDGRSYNEQFF